This T cell receptor (beta chain) originates from a study of breast tumors, draining lymph nodes, adjacent tissues. Study outcomes and limitations: Data only fit, rather than demonstrated, lymph node origin of most tumor T cells. Tumor TCR diversity was below lymph nodes but above nontumor tissue.

TCRdb analysed the multiplex PCR reads with MiXCR anew, one entry per CDR3 protein. The sample includes more than 85,000 distinct CDR3 sequences, about 20% of them seen just once. The germline V gene encodes CDR1 LGHDT and CDR2 YNNKEL (reference sequence). Losses at the gene ends were 0 bases for V and 4 bases for J; bases not matched to a gene: 14. CDR3 size: 19 residues. Axillary draining lymph nodes of breast cancer patients supplied the node samples. This clonotype was detected a few times. Its matching antigen is unknown. V is TRBV3-1 and J is TRBJ2-5; TRBD2 matches at 10 bases. The source is a female donor with breast cancer. Some clones in this sample may be carry-over from other donors' samples. The source material was axillary lymph node tissue. The CDR3 loop reads CASSQDSLSLAGEGETQYF. The CDR3, as DNA: TGTGCCAGCAGCCAAGATTCCCTAAGTCTAGCGGGAGAGGGAGAGACCCAGTACTTC.